This TCR beta chain was captured in a study of early T cells in non-severe SARS-CoV-2 infection. Study summary: Sequencing used unsorted whole-blood bulk RNA, so chains lack pairing. Findings of the study overall: In VDJdb matching, anti-spike CD8 responses were favored while private and CD4 specificities went missing.

This clonotype was picked up a small number of times. The antigen is undetermined. CDR1 and CDR2 from the germline V gene are SGHTA and FQGNSA. The length of the CDR3 is 15 residues. J was trimmed by 5 bases and V by 0 bases; bases with no gene match: 4. The TCR library protocol was used to attach unique molecular identifiers. These identifiers were attached to individual cDNA molecules. TCRdb processed the 5' RACE reads anew with MiXCR; each CDR3 protein has one entry. The data hold 35,000 to 55,000 distinct CDR3 sequences, with approximately 22% observed a single time. Specimen: whole blood, collected at baseline. The receptor was isolated from an adult who was a healthcare worker with PCR-confirmed SARS-CoV-2 infection or an uninfected control (not recorded which). The rearrangement uses TRBV7-2 and TRBJ2-7; 10 bases align to TRBD1. In DNA, the CDR3 is TGTGCCAGCAGCTTAGCGGGACAGGGGACCGACGAGCAGTACTTC. Translated, it gives CASSLAGQGTDEQYF.